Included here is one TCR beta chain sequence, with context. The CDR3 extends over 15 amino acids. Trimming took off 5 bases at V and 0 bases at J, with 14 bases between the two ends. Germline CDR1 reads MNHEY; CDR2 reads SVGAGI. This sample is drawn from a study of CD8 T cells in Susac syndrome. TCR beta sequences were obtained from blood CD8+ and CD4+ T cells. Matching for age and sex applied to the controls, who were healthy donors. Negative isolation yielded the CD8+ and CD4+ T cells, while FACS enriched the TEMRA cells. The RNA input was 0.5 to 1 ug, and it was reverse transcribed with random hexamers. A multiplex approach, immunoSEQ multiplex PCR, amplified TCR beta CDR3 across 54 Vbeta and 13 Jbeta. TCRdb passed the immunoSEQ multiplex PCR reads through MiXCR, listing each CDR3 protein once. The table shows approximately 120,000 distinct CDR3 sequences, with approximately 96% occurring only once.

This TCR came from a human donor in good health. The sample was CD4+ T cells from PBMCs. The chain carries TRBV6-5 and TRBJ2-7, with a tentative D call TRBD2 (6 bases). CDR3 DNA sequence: TGTGCCAGCAGTACGACGGGACTGAGCTCCTACGAGCAGTACTTC. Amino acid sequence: CASSTTGLSSYEQYF.